The entry below gives a single T cell receptor beta chain sequence along with its context. Its specificity is unknown. This sample stems from a study of T cells in narcolepsy. Turning to the study itself: Donors had narcolepsy type 1 or type 2, or were healthy controls.

The study's findings and limits: Reportedly, autoreactive clonotypes were serially detected in patients' blood but not controls'. Same-patient CSF and blood CD4+ T cell clonotypes included HCRT-specific and TRIB2-specific autoreactive ones.

The CDR3 extends over 13 amino acids. The V gene lost 3 bases and the J gene lost 0 bases, with 6 bases spanning the gap. The V gene's germline CDR1 is MNHEY and CDR2 SMNVEV (reference sequence). Profiling relied on immunoSEQ multiplex PCR, and the TCRdb table lists in-frame clones only, not all of them. The table lists 20,000 to 25,000 clones, 92% of them singletons. This receptor was taken from a human donor with narcolepsy. The chain has TRBV27 and TRBJ2-7; D is ambiguous. The sample was CD45RA- memory CD4+ T cells from PBMCs. DNA of the CDR3: TGTGCCAGCAGTTTTAGCCCCTCCTACGAGCAGTACTTC. Its translation: CASSFSPSYEQYF.